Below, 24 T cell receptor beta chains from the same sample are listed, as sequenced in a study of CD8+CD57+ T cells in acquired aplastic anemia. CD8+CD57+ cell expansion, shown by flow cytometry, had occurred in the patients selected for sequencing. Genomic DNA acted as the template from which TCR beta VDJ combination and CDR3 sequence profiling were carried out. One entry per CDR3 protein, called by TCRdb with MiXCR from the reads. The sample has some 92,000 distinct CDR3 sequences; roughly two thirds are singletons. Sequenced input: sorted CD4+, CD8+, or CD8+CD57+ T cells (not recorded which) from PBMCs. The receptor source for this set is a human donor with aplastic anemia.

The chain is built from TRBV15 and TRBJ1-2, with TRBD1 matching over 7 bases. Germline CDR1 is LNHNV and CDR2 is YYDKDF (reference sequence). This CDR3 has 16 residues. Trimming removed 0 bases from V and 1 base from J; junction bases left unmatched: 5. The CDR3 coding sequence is TGTGCCACCAGCAGAGACGGGACAGTGGATAACTATGGCTACACCTTC. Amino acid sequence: CATSRDGTVDNYGYTF.

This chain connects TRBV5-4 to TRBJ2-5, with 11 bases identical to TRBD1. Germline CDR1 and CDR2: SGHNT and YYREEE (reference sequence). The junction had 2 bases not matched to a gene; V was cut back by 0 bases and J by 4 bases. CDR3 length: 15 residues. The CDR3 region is CASSLGTGGRETQYF. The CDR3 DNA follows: TGTGCCAGCAGCTTGGGGACAGGGGGCCGAGAGACCCAGTACTTC.

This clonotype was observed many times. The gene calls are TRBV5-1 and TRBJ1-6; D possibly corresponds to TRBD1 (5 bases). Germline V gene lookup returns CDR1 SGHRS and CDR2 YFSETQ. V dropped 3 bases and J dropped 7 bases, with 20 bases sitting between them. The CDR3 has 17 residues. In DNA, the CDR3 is TGCGCCAGCAGCTCGGGGGACCGTCGCCGGGAAAATTCACCCCTCCACTTT. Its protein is CASSSGDRRRENSPLHF.

The CDR3 is CASSLAGGDYGYTF. DNA for the CDR3: TGTGCCAGCAGTTTAGCGGGGGGCGACTATGGCTACACCTTC. This chain links TRBV12-3 or TRBV12-4 with TRBJ1-2, with a tentative D call TRBD1 (6 bases). Trimming pared 0 bases from V and 3 bases from J, leaving 8 bases between. CDR3 size: 14 residues.

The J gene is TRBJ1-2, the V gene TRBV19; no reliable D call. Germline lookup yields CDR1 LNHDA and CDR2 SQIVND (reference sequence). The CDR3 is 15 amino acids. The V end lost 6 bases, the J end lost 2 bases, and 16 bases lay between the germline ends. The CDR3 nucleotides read TGTGCCAGTAGCCCCCTCTCGGGAGGGAACTATGGCTACACCTTC. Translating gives CASSPLSGGNYGYTF.

DNA for the CDR3: TGCAGTGCTGGGCGACTAGCGGGAGCCGGCGAGCAGTACTTC. Its protein product is CSAGRLAGAGEQYF. The rearrangement links TRBV20-1 to TRBJ2-7; 12 bases line up with TRBD2. Losses at the gene ends were 5 bases for V and 6 bases for J; bases not matched to a gene: 8. The germline V gene encodes CDR1 DFQATT and CDR2 SNEGSKA (reference sequence). The CDR3 contains 14 residues.

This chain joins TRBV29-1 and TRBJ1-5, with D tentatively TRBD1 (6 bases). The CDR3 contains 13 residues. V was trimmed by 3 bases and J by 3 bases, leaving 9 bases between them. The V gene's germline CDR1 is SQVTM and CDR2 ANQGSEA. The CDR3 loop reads CSVEDRDNQPQHF. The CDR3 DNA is TGCAGCGTTGAGGACAGAGACAATCAGCCCCAGCATTTT.

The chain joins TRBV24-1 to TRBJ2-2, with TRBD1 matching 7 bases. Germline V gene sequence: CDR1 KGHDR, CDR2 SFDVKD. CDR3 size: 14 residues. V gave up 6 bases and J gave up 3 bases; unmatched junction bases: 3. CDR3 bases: TGTGCCACCAGTAAAGGGGGCGACACCGGGGAGCTGTTTTTT. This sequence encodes CATSKGGDTGELFF.

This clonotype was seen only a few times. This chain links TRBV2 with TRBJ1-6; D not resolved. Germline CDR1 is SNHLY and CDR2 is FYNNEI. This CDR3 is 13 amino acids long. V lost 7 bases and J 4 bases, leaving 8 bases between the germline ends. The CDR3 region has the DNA TGTGCCAGCAAAGGTGATTATAATTCACCCCTCCACTTT. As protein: CASKGDYNSPLHF.

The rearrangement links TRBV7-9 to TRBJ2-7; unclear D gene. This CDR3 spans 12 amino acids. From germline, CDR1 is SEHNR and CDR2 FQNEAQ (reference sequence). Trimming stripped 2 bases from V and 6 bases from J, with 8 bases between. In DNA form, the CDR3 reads TGTGCCAGCAGCTTAACTGCAAGCGAGCAGTACTTC. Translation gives CASSLTASEQYF.

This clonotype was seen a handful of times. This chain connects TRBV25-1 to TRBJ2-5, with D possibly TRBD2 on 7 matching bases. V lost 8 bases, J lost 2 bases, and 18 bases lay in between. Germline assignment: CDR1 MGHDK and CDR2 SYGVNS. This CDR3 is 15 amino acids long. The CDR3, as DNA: TGTGCCAGCGCAAGAACGCGGGGGCTGCAAGAGACCCAGTACTTC. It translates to CASARTRGLQETQYF.

The CDR3 spells CASSVVGRETQYF. The CDR3 DNA follows: TGTGCCAGCAGCGTAGTAGGCAGGGAGACCCAGTACTTC. The chain combines TRBV9 with TRBJ2-5; D is unresolved. CDR3 length equals 13 residues. Trimming shortened V by 0 bases and J by 5 bases, and 8 bases separated the two germline ends. CDR1 is SGDLS and CDR2 is YYNGEE in the germline V gene.

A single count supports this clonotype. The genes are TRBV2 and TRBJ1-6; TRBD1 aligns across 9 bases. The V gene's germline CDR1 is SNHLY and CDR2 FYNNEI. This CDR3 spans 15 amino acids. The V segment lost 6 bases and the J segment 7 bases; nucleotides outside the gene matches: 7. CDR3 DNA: TGTGCCAGCAGGTTGAGACAGGGGGAGAATTCACCCCTCCACTTT. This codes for CASRLRQGENSPLHF.

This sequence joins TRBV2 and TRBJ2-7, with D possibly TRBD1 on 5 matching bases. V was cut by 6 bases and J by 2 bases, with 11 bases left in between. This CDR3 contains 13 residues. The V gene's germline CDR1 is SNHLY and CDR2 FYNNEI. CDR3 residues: CASSTRQTYEQYF. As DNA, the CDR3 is TGTGCCAGCAGCACGAGACAGACCTACGAGCAGTACTTC.

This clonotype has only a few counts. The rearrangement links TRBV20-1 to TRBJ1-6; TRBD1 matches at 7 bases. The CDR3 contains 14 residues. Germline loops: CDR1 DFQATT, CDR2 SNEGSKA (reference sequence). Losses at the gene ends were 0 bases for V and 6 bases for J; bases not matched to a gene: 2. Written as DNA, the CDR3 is TGCAGTGCTAGAGAAGGGACAGTTAATTCACCCCTCCACTTT. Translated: CSAREGTVNSPLHF.

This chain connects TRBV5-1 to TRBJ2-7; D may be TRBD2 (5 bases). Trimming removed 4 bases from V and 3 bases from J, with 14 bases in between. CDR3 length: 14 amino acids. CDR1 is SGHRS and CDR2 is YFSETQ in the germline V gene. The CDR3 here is CASSNGLVDYEQYF. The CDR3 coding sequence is TGCGCCAGCAGCAACGGACTCGTGGACTACGAGCAGTACTTC.

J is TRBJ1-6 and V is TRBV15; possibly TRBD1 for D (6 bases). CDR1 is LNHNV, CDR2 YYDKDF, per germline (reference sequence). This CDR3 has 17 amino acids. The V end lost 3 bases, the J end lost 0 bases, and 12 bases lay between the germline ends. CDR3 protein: CATSRGDTGSYNSPLHF. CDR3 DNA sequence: TGTGCCACCAGCAGGGGGGACACGGGCTCCTATAATTCACCCCTCCACTTT.

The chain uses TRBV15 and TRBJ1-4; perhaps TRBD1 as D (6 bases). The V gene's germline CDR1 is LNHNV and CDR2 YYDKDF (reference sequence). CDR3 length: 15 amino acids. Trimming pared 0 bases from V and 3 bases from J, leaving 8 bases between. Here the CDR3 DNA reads TGTGCCACCAGCAGAGACAGGGGAGCTAATGAAAAACTGTTTTTT. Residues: CATSRDRGANEKLFF. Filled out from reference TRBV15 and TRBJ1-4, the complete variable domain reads DAMVIQNPRYQVTQFGKPVTLSCSQTLNHNVMYWYQQKSSQAPKLLFHYYDKDFNNEADTPDNFQSRRPNTSFCFLDIRSPGLGDTAMYLCATSRDRGANEKLFFGSGTQLSVL.

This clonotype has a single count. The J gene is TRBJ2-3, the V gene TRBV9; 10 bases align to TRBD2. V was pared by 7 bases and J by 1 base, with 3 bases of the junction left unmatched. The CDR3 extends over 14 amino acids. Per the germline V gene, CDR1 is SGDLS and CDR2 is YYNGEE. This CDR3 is CASGGLAGTDTQYF. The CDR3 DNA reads TGTGCCAGCGGAGGACTAGCGGGCACAGATACGCAGTATTTT.

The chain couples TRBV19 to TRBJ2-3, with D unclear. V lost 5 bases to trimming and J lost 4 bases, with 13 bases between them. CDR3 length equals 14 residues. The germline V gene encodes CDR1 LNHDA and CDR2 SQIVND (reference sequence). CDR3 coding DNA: TGTGCCAGTAGTGCGACGTTAAGTGCAGATACGCAGTATTTT. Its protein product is CASSATLSADTQYF.

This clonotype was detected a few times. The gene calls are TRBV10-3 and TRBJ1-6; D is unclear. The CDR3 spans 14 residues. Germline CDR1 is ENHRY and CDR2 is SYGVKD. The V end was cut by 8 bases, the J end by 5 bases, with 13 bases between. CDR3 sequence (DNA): TGTGCCATCGCGAATCAAGGCAATAATTCACCCCTCCACTTT. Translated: CAIANQGNNSPLHF.

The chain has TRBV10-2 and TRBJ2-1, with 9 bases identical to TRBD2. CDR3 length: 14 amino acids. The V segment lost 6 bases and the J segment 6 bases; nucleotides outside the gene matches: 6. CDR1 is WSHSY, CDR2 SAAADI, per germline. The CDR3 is CASRVAGAANEQFF. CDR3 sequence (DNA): TGCGCCAGCAGGGTAGCGGGGGCCGCCAATGAGCAGTTCTTC.

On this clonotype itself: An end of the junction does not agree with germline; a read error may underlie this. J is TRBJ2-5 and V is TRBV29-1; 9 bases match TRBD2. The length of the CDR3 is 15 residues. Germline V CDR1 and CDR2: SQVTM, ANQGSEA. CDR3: CSVEGGTSRQETQYF. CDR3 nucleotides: TGCAGCGTGGAAGGTGGGACTAGCAGACAAGAGACCCAGTACTTC.

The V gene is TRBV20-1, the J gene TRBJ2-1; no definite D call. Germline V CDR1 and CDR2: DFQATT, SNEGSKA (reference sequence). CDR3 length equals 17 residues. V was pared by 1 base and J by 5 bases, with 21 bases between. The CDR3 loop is CSARVVGALPAHNEQFF. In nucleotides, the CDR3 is TGCAGTGCTAGAGTCGTTGGAGCATTGCCGGCACACAATGAGCAGTTCTTC.